These 4 T cell receptor beta chains were sequenced from one sample in a study of blood T cell repertoires in COVID-19. Sequencing used immunoSEQ multiplex PCR; TCRdb keeps in-frame clones, though not all of them. Altogether a few hundred thousand clones are present, 84% being singletons, with the ten largest covering about 1.5%. Sequencing was carried out using peripheral blood. These receptors came from a woman aged 40-49 years who had recovered from COVID-19.

The chain joins TRBV7-2 to TRBJ2-2, with a tentative D call TRBD2 (6 bases). The CDR3 loop spans 15 amino acids. CDR1 is SGHTA, CDR2 FQGNSA, per germline. V dropped 2 bases and J dropped 7 bases, with 14 bases sitting between them. The CDR3 loop reads CASSLLAGNVGELFF. The DNA for the CDR3 is TGTGCCAGCAGCTTACTTGCGGGGAATGTCGGGGAGCTGTTTTTT. Looking up the rest from reference TRBV7-2 and TRBJ2-2 gives the full variable domain: GAGVSQSPSNKVTEKGKDVELRCDPISGHTALYWYRQSLGQGLEFLIYFQGNSAPDKSGLPSDRFSAERTGGSVSTLTIQRTQQEDSAVYLCASSLLAGNVGELFFGEGSRLTVL.

The chain links TRBV7-9 to TRBJ1-5, with 7 bases lining up with TRBD1. J lost 2 bases, V lost 5 bases, and 3 bases had no gene match. The CDR3 spans 14 residues. Germline V CDR1 and CDR2: SEHNR, FQNEAQ (reference sequence). DNA for the CDR3: TGTGCCAGCAGCCAGGGGGGTGGCAATCAGCCCCAGCATTTT. It is translated as CASSQGGGNQPQHF.

The V gene is TRBV12-3 or TRBV12-4, the J gene TRBJ1-6; D uncertain. The CDR3 has 13 amino acids. V was shortened by 3 bases and J by 7 bases, with 7 bases between the two germline ends. CDR3 residues: CASSFSENSPLHF. The CDR3 DNA reads as TGTGCCAGCAGTTTTTCGGAGAATTCACCCCTCCACTTT.

This chain links TRBV6-5 with TRBJ2-7; 7 nucleotides line up with TRBD1. J lost 3 bases, V lost 7 bases, and 12 bases had no gene match. The CDR3 has 15 residues. The germline V gene encodes CDR1 MNHEY and CDR2 SVGAGI. This chain's CDR3 is CASTDPGTENYEQYF. The CDR3 DNA reads TGTGCCAGCACCGACCCCGGGACAGAGAACTACGAGCAGTACTTC.